The sample holds a few counts of the clone carrying this T cell receptor beta chain. What it binds is not known. This entry is derived from a study of T-cell reconstitution after alpha-beta-depleted transplantation in children. Overall study results and limits: A year had passed since transplant, and T-cell counts and diversity by then came mostly from newly produced T cells.

Trimming took off 6 bases at V and 4 bases at J, with 13 bases between the two ends. The length of the CDR3 is 14 residues. For TCRbeta, the library was prepared with unique molecular identifiers. TCRdb re-analysed the PCR reads in MiXCR, keeping a single row per CDR3 protein. The sample holds about 980,000 distinct CDR3 sequences, about 26% seen once. The receptor comes from a boy in the first two years of life who had a stem cell transplant for SCID, so the T cells may come from the graft donor. The sequencing used PBMCs, mostly from graft donor cells, collected 360 days after TCRalphabeta/CD19-depleted stem cell transplant. V usage is TRBV12-3 or TRBV12-4 and J usage is TRBJ1-3; a weak D match, TRBD1 (6 bases). The CDR3 loop is CASRKQGLGNTIYF. The CDR3 DNA follows: TGTGCCAGCAGGAAGCAGGGGCTCGGAAACACCATATATTTT.